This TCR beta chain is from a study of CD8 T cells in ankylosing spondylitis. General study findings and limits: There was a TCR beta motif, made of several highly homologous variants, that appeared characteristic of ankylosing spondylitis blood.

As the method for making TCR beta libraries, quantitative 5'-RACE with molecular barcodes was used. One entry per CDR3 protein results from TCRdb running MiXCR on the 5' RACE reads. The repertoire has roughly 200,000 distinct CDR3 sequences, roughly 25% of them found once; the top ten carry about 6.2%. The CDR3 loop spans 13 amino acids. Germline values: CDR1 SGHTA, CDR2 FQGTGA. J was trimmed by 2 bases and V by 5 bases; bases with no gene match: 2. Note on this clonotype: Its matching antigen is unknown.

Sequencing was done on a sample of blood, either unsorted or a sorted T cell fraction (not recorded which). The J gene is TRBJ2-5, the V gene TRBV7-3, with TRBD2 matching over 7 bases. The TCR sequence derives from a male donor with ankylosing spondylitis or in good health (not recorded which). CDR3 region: CASSRTRQETQYF. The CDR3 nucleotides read TGTGCCAGCAGCCGGACTAGACAAGAGACCCAGTACTTC.